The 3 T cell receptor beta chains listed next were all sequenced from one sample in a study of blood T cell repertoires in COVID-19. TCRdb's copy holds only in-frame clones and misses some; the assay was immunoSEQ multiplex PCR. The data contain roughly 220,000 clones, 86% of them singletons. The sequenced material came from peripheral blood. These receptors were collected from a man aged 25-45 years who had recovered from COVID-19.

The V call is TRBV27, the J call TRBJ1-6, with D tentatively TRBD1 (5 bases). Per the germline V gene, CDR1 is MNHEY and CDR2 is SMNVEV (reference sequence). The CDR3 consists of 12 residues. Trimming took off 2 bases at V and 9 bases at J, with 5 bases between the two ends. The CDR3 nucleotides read TGTGCCAGCAGTTTAAGGGGTTCACCCCTCCACTTT. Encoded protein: CASSLRGSPLHF.

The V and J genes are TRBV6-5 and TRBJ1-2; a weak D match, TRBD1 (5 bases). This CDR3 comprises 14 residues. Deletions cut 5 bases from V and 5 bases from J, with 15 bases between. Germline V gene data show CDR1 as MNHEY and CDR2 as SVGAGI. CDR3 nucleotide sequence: TGTGCCAGCAGTCCCACTCAGGGTGGGTATGGCTACACCTTC. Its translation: CASSPTQGGYGYTF.

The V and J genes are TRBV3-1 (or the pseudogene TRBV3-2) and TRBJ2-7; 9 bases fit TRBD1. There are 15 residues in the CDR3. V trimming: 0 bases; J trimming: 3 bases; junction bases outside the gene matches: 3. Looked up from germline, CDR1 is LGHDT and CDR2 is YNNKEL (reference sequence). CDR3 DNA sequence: TGTGCCAGCAGCCAAGAGGGGACAGGGAACTACGAGCAGTACTTC. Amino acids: CASSQEGTGNYEQYF.